The rows below give T cell receptor beta chains drawn from one sample of a study of cytomegalovirus exposure and HLA in healthy donors. Produced via immunoSEQ multiplex PCR; TCRdb's table is partial and in-frame only. The sample contains around 120,000 clones, about 80% of which appear only once. Sequencing used PBMCs. Receptors originate from a human donor in good health. Each CDR3 is given with its conserved first and last residue. D genes are given only for firm matches. Expanded clones get a size class; other rows say once, few or many, or leave the size out.

TRBV4-1	-	TRBJ1-1	-	TGCGCCAGCAGCCAAGATCCCGTTACAGGGCACACTGAAGCTTTCTTT	CASSQDPVTGHTEAFF
TRBV4-2	TRBD2	TRBJ2-2	-	TGTGCCAGCAGCCAAGAAGGGACTAGCGGGGGGGCTGGGCGTACCGGGGAGCTGTTTTTT	CASSQEGTSGGAGRTGELFF
TRBV2	TRBD1	TRBJ1-1	-	TGTGCCAGCAGGGGACAGGGGGCTCTATCTGAAGCTTTCTTT	CASRGQGALSEAFF
TRBV7-9	-	TRBJ1-2	few	TGTGCCAGCAGCCCGACAGACCCCTATGGCTACACCTTC	CASSPTDPYGYTF
TRBV14	-	TRBJ1-6	-	TGTGCCAGCAGCCAAGGGGCCCATAATTCCCCCCTCCACTTT	CASSQGAHNSPLHF
TRBV9	TRBD1	TRBJ2-2	-	TGTGCCAGCACCCGGACAGGGCTTGTCACCGGGGAGCTGTTTTTT	CASTRTGLVTGELFF
TRBV7-8	TRBD2	TRBJ2-7	-	TGTGCCAGCAGCTTCGGAAGGACTAGCGGGGGCTACGAGCAGTACTTC	CASSFGRTSGGYEQYF
TRBV14	-	TRBJ1-1	few	TGTGCCAGCAGCCCAACACAGAACACTGAAGCTTTCTTT	CASSPTQNTEAFF
TRBV5-6	-	TRBJ2-1	-	TGTGCCAGCAGCTTATGGGACTTCTCCTACAATGAGCAGTTCTTC	CASSLWDFSYNEQFF
TRBV4-1	-	TRBJ2-7	-	TGCGCCAGCAGCCCAGGGGAACAGACGCGGTCCTACGAGCAGTACTTC	CASSPGEQTRSYEQYF
TRBV6-6	-	TRBJ1-4	few	TGTGCCAGCAGTTACCTCCTCGTCTCAACTAATGAAAAACTGTTTTTT	CASSYLLVSTNEKLFF
TRBV9	-	TRBJ2-7	once	TGTGCCAGCAGCCATGGACAGAACTACGAGCAGTACTTC	CASSHGQNYEQYF
TRBV5-4	-	TRBJ1-2	-	TGTGCCAGCAGCCACACCAGGGGAATGGACTATGGCTACACCTTC	CASSHTRGMDYGYTF
TRBV5-1	-	TRBJ2-5	-	TGCGCCAGCAGCCTGGGGGCACAAGAGACCCAGTACTTC	CASSLGAQETQYF
TRBV9	-	TRBJ1-1	few	TGTGCCAGCAGCCCCCCGGGGAGACTCGCTGAAGCTTTCTTT	CASSPPGRLAEAFF
TRBV5-4	-	TRBJ1-1	few	TGTGCCAGCAGCTTGGATCAGGTGACGAGTGAAGCTTTCTTT	CASSLDQVTSEAFF
TRBV5-1	TRBD2	TRBJ2-7	few	TGCGCCAGCAGACCCGGGACTAGAGGGTACGAGCAGTACTTC	CASRPGTRGYEQYF
TRBV7-9	-	TRBJ2-7	-	TGTGCCAGCAGCTTTCCTGGGGAGTATTCCTACGAGCAGTACTTC	CASSFPGEYSYEQYF
TRBV7-9	-	TRBJ1-5	-	TGTGCCAGCAGCTTAACGTGGGGGGAGGTCAAGGATCAGCCCCAGCATTTT	CASSLTWGEVKDQPQHF
TRBV15	TRBD1	TRBJ1-1	-	TGTGCCACCAGCAGTGGGGACAGGGGCCTGAACACTGAAGCTTTCTTT	CATSSGDRGLNTEAFF
TRBV5-1	-	TRBJ1-1	few	TGCGCCAGCAGCTTGCGTCGTGGAGACACTGAAGCTTTCTTT	CASSLRRGDTEAFF